Presented here are 3 T cell receptor beta chains from one specimen sequenced in a study of molecular identifiers for immune sequencing clone quantification. MiXCR, run by TCRdb on the PCR reads, gives a single entry per CDR3 protein. The table has more than 550,000 distinct CDR3 sequences, roughly 25% seen once; the top ten hold approximately 0.75%. The source material was naive CD8+ T cells from blood, with Jurkat cell RNA spiked in. Subset noted: FACS-sorted CD8+CD4-CCR7+CD45RA+ naive T cells. The receptors were sampled from a human donor in good health. Some libraries in this study had Jurkat cell RNA spiked in.

J is TRBJ1-2 and V is TRBV6-6; D is ambiguous. With 8 bases removed from V and 6 bases from J, the gap between germline ends came to 13 bases. Germline lookup yields CDR1 MNHNY and CDR2 SVGAGI (reference sequence). The CDR3 is 12 amino acids. The chain's CDR3 is CASFQTFNGYTF. The CDR3 DNA is TGTGCCAGCTTTCAGACTTTCAATGGCTACACCTTC.

This clonotype was recorded once. V usage is TRBV7-9 and J usage is TRBJ2-7; D unclear. Trimming cost V 0 bases and J 3 bases, with 9 bases left between them. The CDR3 is 14 amino acids. Germline CDR1 SEHNR, CDR2 FQNEAQ (reference sequence). The CDR3 loop reads CASSLAWRGYEQYF. DNA of the CDR3: TGTGCCAGCAGCTTAGCGTGGAGAGGCTACGAGCAGTACTTC.

This clonotype was counted a few times. The chain links TRBV5-6 to TRBJ2-2, with 7 bases identical to TRBD1. Germline V gene sequence: CDR1 SGHDT, CDR2 YYEEEE. The CDR3 totals 15 residues. With 4 bases clipped from V and 4 bases from J, the junction kept 7 bases outside the gene matches. CDR3 sequence reads: CASSLSGTATGELFF. In DNA form, the CDR3 reads TGTGCCAGCAGCCTCTCCGGGACAGCCACCGGGGAGCTGTTTTTT.